The 13 T cell receptor beta chains reported below all come from one sample, sequenced in a study of blood T cell repertoires in COVID-19. Assay: immunoSEQ multiplex PCR; the TCRdb copy retains only in-frame clones and omits some. The sample yields around 200,000 clones, 80% to 90% seen once. The sequenced material came from peripheral blood. The receptors were sampled from a human donor with active or convalescent COVID-19. The donor label of this sample is uncertain.

The CDR3 loop reads CASSLGRGKNIQYF. CDR3 nucleotide sequence: TGCGCCAGCAGCTTGGGCAGGGGCAAAAACATTCAGTACTTC. The chain is built from TRBV5-1 and TRBJ2-4, with D possibly matching TRBD1 (6 bases). Germline CDR1 is SGHRS and CDR2 is YFSETQ. Trimming pared 0 bases from V and 3 bases from J, leaving 7 bases between. The CDR3 consists of 14 residues.

The CDR3 is CASSLARSSRIEQFF. The DNA for the CDR3 is TGTGCCAGCAGCTTAGCGCGTAGTTCCCGTATCGAGCAGTTCTTC. The chain couples TRBV7-6 to TRBJ2-1; the D is unclear. The CDR3 sequence is 15 residues long. Germline V lookup: CDR1 SGHVS, CDR2 FNYEAQ. V was pared by 0 bases and J by 10 bases, with 16 bases between.

The rearrangement joins TRBV27 to TRBJ2-7; 14 bases map to TRBD2. CDR1 is MNHEY, CDR2 SMNVEV, per germline (reference sequence). V lost 4 bases, J lost 5 bases, and 10 bases stayed unmatched. The CDR3 totals 17 residues. Written as DNA, the CDR3 is TGTGCCAGCAGTTCAAGGGGACTAGCGGGAGATATAGACGAGCAGTACTTC. Translated, it gives CASSSRGLAGDIDEQYF.

This clone was found once. This chain joins TRBV12-5 and TRBJ2-7, with D unresolved. The CDR3 runs 16 residues. V lost 7 bases, J lost 3 bases, and 22 bases lay in between. From germline, CDR1 is LGHNT and CDR2 FRNRAP. CDR3 amino acids: CASVYPPSGLVYEQYF. DNA of the CDR3: TGTGCTAGTGTTTACCCCCCCTCGGGTCTCGTCTACGAGCAGTACTTC.

The CDR3 sequence is CASSPGQLVWPYEQYF. The CDR3 DNA reads TGCGCCAGCAGCCCCGGACAGTTGGTATGGCCCTACGAGCAGTACTTC. The V gene is TRBV5-1, the J gene TRBJ2-7; the D gene is possibly TRBD1 (6 bases). Trimming shortened V by 4 bases and J by 2 bases, and 19 bases separated the two germline ends. There are 16 residues in the CDR3. Germline V gene sequence: CDR1 SGHRS, CDR2 YFSETQ.

DNA of the CDR3: TGTGCCAGCAGTGACAGGGTCCGGGAGACCCAGTACTTC. It codes for CASSDRVRETQYF. This chain uses TRBV6-1 with TRBJ2-5; perhaps TRBD1 as D (5 bases). V was shortened by 3 bases and J by 5 bases, with 10 bases between the two germline ends. The germline gives CDR1 MNHNS, CDR2 SASEGT. The CDR3 length is 13 residues.

This clone was counted a single time. The V gene is TRBV6-1, the J gene TRBJ1-3, with unresolved D. This CDR3 is 17 amino acids long. Trimming pared 2 bases from V and 4 bases from J, leaving 18 bases between. Germline loops: CDR1 MNHNS, CDR2 SASEGT. The CDR3 bases are TGTGCCAGCAGTGAAAGTAGAACGGGAAACAGAGGAAACACCATATATTTT. Encoded protein: CASSESRTGNRGNTIYF.

The rearrangement joins TRBV10-3 to TRBJ1-2; 9 nucleotides match TRBD1. This CDR3 has 11 amino acids. V lost 7 bases, J lost 14 bases, and 8 bases stayed unmatched. From germline, CDR1 is ENHRY and CDR2 SYGVKD. The CDR3 coding sequence is TGTGCCATCACCAAGGGACAGGGCTTAACCTTC. Protein sequence: CAITKGQGLTF.

V and J are TRBV12-5 and TRBJ1-5; 8 bases align to TRBD1. Germline V CDR1 and CDR2: LGHNT, FRNRAP. The ends lost 1 base at V and 4 bases at J; junction bases unmatched: 15. The CDR3 spans 19 residues. CDR3 protein: CASGLGPIMDRELNQPQHF. In DNA, the CDR3 is TGTGCTAGTGGTTTGGGACCAATTATGGACAGGGAGCTAAATCAGCCCCAGCATTTT.

This chain joins TRBV7-3 and TRBJ2-6, with D perhaps matching TRBD2 (6 bases). The CDR3 spans 17 residues. Per the germline V gene, CDR1 is SGHTA and CDR2 is FQGTGA. The ends were cut back, 0 bases at V and 2 bases at J, with 11 bases in the middle. The CDR3 is CASSLTIGGTGANVLTF. In nucleotides, the CDR3 is TGTGCCAGCAGCTTAACGATCGGGGGAACTGGGGCCAACGTCCTGACTTTC.

The rearrangement joins TRBV18 to TRBJ2-1; TRBD1 aligns across 8 bases. The CDR3 spans 16 residues. Germline CDR1 reads KGHSH; CDR2 reads LQKENI. The V and J ends lost 0 bases and 6 bases, in that order; junction bases with no gene match: 7. The CDR3 protein is CASSPPGQGSSNEQFF. DNA of the CDR3: TGTGCCAGCTCACCACCCGGACAGGGATCCAGCAATGAGCAGTTCTTC.

This rearrangement joins TRBV6-2 or TRBV6-3 to TRBJ1-5; D uncertain. The length of the CDR3 is 13 residues. V lost 7 bases, J lost 4 bases, and 11 bases lay in between. Germline loops: CDR1 MNHEY, CDR2 SVGEGT. CDR3 sequence reads: CASNPRWNQPQHF. CDR3 DNA: TGTGCCAGCAACCCCCGGTGGAATCAGCCCCAGCATTTT.

The chain couples TRBV7-3 to TRBJ2-3; 8 bases agree with TRBD1. The CDR3 sequence is 15 residues long. Germline-derived CDR1 and CDR2 are SGHTA and FQGTGA. The junction had 3 bases not matched to a gene; V was cut back by 3 bases and J by 1 base. The CDR3 sequence: CASSLGTGRTDTQYF. For the CDR3, the DNA is TGTGCCAGCAGCTTGGGGACAGGACGCACAGATACGCAGTATTTT. The whole variable domain, remainder taken from reference TRBV7-3 and TRBJ2-3, is GAGVSQTPSNKVTEKGKYVELRCDPISGHTALYWYRQSLGQGPEFLIYFQGTGAADDSGLPNDRFFAVRPEGSVSTLKIQRTERGDSAVYLCASSLGTGRTDTQYFGPGTRLTVL.